This T cell receptor beta chain was identified in a study of CD8+CD57+ T cells in acquired aplastic anemia. Whole-study context: Across the sorted CD4+ and CD8+ cells, DNA amounts averaged about 3.1 ug.

Study results and limitations: Significance was not reached for CD8+ Simpson's diversity between patients and controls. Overlapping CD8+ CDR3 repertoires of patients and controls contained under 30 shared sequences.

The germline V gene encodes CDR1 MNHNS and CDR2 SASEGT. The CDR3 is made up of 11 amino acids. The germline V and J ends were trimmed by 8 bases and 5 bases, with 7 bases remaining between them. All patients picked for sequencing had shown, by flow cytometry, an expansion of CD8+CD57+ cells. Each of the patients presented with severe acquired aplastic anemia. The table lists this clonotype with many counts. No antigen is known for it. Using genomic DNA as the template, TCR beta VDJ and CDR3 profiling was carried out. Using its own MiXCR run on the reads, TCRdb lists one record per CDR3 protein. The sample shows roughly 250,000 distinct CDR3 sequences, 47% of them seen only once.

The TCR comes from a human donor with aplastic anemia. This chain uses TRBV6-1 with TRBJ1-5; D gene ambiguous. Sequenced sample: sorted CD4+, CD8+, or CD8+CD57+ T cells (not recorded which) from PBMCs. The CDR3 loop is CASFDDQPQHF. The DNA of the CDR3 is TGTGCCAGCTTCGACGATCAGCCCCAGCATTTT.